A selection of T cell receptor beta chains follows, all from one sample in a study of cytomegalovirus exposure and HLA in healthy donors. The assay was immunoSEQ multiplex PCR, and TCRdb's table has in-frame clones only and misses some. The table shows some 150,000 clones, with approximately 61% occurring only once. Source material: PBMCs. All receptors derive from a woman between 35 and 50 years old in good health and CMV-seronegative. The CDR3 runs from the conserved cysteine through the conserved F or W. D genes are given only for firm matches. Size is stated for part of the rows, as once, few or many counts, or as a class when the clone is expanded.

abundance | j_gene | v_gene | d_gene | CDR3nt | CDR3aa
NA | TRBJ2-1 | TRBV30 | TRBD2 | TGTGCCTGTTCCGGTGGGCGGGGGGGCCCCGGTGAGCAGTTCTTC | CACSGGRGGPGEQFF
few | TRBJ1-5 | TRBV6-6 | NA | TGTGCCAGCAGTTACACAGGGTTCAATCAGCCCCAGCATTTT | CASSYTGFNQPQHF
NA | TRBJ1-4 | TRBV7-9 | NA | TGTGCCAGCAGCTTAATCGCAGGAACTGCAACTAATGAAAAACTGTTTTTT | CASSLIAGTATNEKLFF
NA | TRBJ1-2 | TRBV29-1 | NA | TGCAGCGCCGGACAGCATGGCGGCTACACCTTC | CSAGQHGGYTF
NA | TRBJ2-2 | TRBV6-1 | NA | TGTGCCAGCAGTGAAGGGAGCGCGGGCACCGGGGAGCTGTTTTTT | CASSEGSAGTGELFF
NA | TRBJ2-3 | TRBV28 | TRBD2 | TGTGCCAGCAGTTTCTCTGGACTAGCGGGGGGGGGTTATACGCAGTATTTT | CASSFSGLAGGGYTQYF
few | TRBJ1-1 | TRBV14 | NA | TGTGCCAGCAGCCAGGCTCAGGGGCTGAACACTGAAGCTTTCTTT | CASSQAQGLNTEAFF
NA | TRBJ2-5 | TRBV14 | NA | TGTGCCAGCAGCCCGGGACTCTATAACCCCCATCGGGAGACCCAGTACTTC | CASSPGLYNPHRETQYF
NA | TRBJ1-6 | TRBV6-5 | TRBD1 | TGTGCCAGCAGTTTTGGGACAGGGAAATCACCCCTCCACTTT | CASSFGTGKSPLHF
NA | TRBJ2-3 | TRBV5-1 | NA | TGCGCCAGCAGCCCGGGACTCCACACAGATACGCAGTATTTT | CASSPGLHTDTQYF
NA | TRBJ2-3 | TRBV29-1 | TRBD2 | TGCAGCGCCTTAGCGGGGGGGAGCACAGATACGCAGTATTTT | CSALAGGSTDTQYF
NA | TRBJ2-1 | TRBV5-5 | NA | TGTGCCAGCCAGGGTGTTCTTCGAGAGAGAGAGCAGTTCTTC | CASQGVLREREQFF
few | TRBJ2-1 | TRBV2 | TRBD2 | TGTGCCAGCAGTAAAGCGGGGAGCTCCTACAATGAGCAGTTCTTC | CASSKAGSSYNEQFF
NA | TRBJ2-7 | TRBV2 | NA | TGTGCCAGCAGACGGGACACCTCCTACGAGCAGTACTTC | CASRRDTSYEQYF
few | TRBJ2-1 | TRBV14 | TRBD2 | TGTGCCAGCAACCGGGGGGGCAATGAGCAGTTCTTC | CASNRGGNEQFF
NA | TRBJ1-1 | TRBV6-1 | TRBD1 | TGTGCCAGCAGACTGACAGGGGGTGGGAACACTGAAGCTTTCTTT | CASRLTGGGNTEAFF
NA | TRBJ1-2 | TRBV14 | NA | TGTGCCAGCAGACCGGACAGCTCCGACTATGGCTACACCTTC | CASRPDSSDYGYTF
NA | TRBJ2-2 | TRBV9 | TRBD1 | TGTGCCAGCAGCGTAGCCCTCGGACAGGGAGGAACCGGGGAGCTGTTTTTT | CASSVALGQGGTGELFF
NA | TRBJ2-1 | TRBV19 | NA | TGTGCCAGTAGTATAGGACCGGGTGAGCAGTTCTTC | CASSIGPGEQFF
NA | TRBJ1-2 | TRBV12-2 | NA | TGTGCAAGTCGCTTAGCGGGGGGGCTGTATGGCTACACCTTC | CASRLAGGLYGYTF
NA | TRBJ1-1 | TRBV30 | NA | TGTGCCTGGATCTTGGGGCGGGGCACTGAAGCTTTCTTT | CAWILGRGTEAFF
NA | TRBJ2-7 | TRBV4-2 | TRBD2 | TGTGCCAGCAGCCAAGATGGCGGGCTAGCGGGGGTTCTCCCCCACGAGCAGTACTTC | CASSQDGGLAGVLPHEQYF
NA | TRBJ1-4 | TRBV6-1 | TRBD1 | TGTGCCAGCAGGCCGGGACAGATAAATGAAAAACTGTTTTTT | CASRPGQINEKLFF
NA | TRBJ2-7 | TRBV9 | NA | TGTGCCAGCAGCGGGGGGACTCACGCCTACGAGCAGTACTTC | CASSGGTHAYEQYF
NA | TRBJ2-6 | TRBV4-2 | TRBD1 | TGTGCCAGCAGCCTGGCTGGGACAGGGGTCGGAACTGGGGCCAACGTCCTGACTTTC | CASSLAGTGVGTGANVLTF
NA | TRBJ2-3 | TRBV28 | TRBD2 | TGTGCCAGCAGTCGGACTAGCGGGGGGTTAACAGATACGCAGTATTTT | CASSRTSGGLTDTQYF
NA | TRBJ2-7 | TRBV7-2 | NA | TGTGCCAGCAGTCAGGATCAGGGCTACGAGCAGTACTTC | CASSQDQGYEQYF
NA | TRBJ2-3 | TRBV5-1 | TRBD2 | TGCGCCAGCAGCTCCTCGCTGACTAGCGGGGGGACCACAGATACGCAGTATTTT | CASSSSLTSGGTTDTQYF
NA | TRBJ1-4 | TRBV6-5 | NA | TGTGCCAGCAGAACGGTCAATGAAAAACTGTTTTTT | CASRTVNEKLFF
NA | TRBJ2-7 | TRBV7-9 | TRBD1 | TGTGCCAGCAGAGGTTCCAAGGACAGGGCCGGATACGAGCAGTACTTC | CASRGSKDRAGYEQYF
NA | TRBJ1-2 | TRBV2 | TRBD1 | TGTGCCAGCACTCGACAGGGGGACTACACCTTC | CASTRQGDYTF
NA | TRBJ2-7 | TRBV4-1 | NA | TGCGCCAGCAGCCAAGAAACGGGGGACTACGAGCAGTACTTC | CASSQETGDYEQYF
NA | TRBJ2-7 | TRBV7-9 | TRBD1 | TGTGCCAGCAGCGTAGGACAGGGGGCTTACGAGCAGTACTTC | CASSVGQGAYEQYF
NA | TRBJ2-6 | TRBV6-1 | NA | TGTGCCAGCATAGCCGGGGCCAACGTCCTGACTTTC | CASIAGANVLTF
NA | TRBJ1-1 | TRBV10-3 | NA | TGTGCCATCAGTGCAGGGGTGGGGAACACTGAAGCTTTCTTT | CAISAGVGNTEAFF
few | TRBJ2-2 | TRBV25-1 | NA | TGTGCCAGCAGTGTAGGGGCCGGGACCGGGGAGCTGTTTTTT | CASSVGAGTGELFF
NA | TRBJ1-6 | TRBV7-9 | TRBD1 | TGTGCCAGCAGCTTAGGAACCGGGACAGGGGAACCCCTCCACTTT | CASSLGTGTGEPLHF
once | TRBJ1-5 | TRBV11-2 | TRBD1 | TGTGCCAGCAGCTTAGATGGAGGGGGCAAAAATCAGCCCCAGCATTTT | CASSLDGGGKNQPQHF
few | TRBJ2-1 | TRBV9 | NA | TGTGCCAGCAGCCCCCAGGTTTGGGCTAGCAGAAACAATGAGCAGTTCTTC | CASSPQVWASRNNEQFF
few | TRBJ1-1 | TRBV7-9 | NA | TGTGCCAGCAGCTCGATGGACAGTAGGAACACTGAAGCTTTCTTT | CASSSMDSRNTEAFF